This entry features one TCR beta chain sequence. The target antigen is unknown. TCRdb's table, derived via immunoSEQ multiplex PCR, lists solely in-frame clones and lacks some. Of around 1.9 million clones in the sample, roughly 91% were seen once. The CDR3 has 14 residues. CDR1 and CDR2 (germline): SNHLY, FYNNEI. V shed 3 bases and J shed 4 bases, with 13 bases lying between them. Naive CD8 cells, CD45RO-negative and positively selected for CCR7, excluded terminally differentiated effector memory CD45RA+ cells. The donor population consisted of healthy HIV-negative adults with no recent acute infections or vaccinations. This sample stems from a study of shared clonotypes between healthy human individuals. Study-wide findings and caveats: Naive CD4 clonotypes overlapped across several donors at roughly 5.1%.

This receptor was taken from a man younger than 35 in good health. Some clones in this sample may be carry-over from other donors' samples. Sequencing was done on a sample of naive CD8+ T cells from PBMCs. The chain is built from TRBV2 and TRBJ2-7; a weak D match, TRBD1 (6 bases). The CDR3 sequence: CASSDRGRSYEQYF. Here the CDR3 DNA reads TGTGCCAGCAGTGACAGGGGCAGATCATACGAGCAGTACTTC.